This TCR beta chain was retrieved from a study of technical replicates of blood from four donors. This CDR3 is built from 14 residues. V dropped 5 bases and J dropped 1 base, with 11 bases sitting between them. Germline CDR1 is SEHNR and CDR2 is FQNEAQ (reference sequence). Clones were read by immunoSEQ multiplex PCR, and TCRdb kept only the in-frame ones, dropping some. The sample comprises 59,000 or so clones, about 93% of which are singletons, and approximately 4.2% rests with the top ten. The clonotype was recovered from a human donor in good health. Some clones in this sample may be carry-over from other donors' samples. Sequencing used PBMCs. The chain links TRBV7-9 to TRBJ2-5; D possibly corresponds to TRBD2 (6 bases). The CDR3 region is CASSLEGFQETQYF. The CDR3 coding sequence is TGTGCCAGCAGCCTGGAGGGCTTCCAAGAGACCCAGTACTTC. The full variable domain, with the rest looked up from reference TRBV7-9 and TRBJ2-5, is DTGVSQNPRHKITKRGQNVTFRCDPISEHNRLYWYRQTLGQGPEFLTYFQNEAQLEKSRLLSDRFSAERPKGSFSTLEIQRTEQGDSAMYLCASSLEGFQETQYFGPGTRLLVL.